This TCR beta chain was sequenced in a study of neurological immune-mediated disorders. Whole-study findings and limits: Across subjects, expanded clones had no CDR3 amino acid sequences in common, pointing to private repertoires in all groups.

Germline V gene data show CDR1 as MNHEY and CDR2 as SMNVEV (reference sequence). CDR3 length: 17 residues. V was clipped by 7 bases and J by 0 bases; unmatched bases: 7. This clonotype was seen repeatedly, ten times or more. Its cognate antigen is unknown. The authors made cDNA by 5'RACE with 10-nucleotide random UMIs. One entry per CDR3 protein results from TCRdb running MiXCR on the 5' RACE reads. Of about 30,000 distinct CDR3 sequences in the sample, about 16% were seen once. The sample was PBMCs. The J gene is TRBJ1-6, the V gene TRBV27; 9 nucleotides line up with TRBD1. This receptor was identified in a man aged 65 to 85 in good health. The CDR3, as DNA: TGTGCCAGCAACACGGGACAGGGAGGCTCCTATAATTCACCCCTCCACTTT. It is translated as CASNTGQGGSYNSPLHF.